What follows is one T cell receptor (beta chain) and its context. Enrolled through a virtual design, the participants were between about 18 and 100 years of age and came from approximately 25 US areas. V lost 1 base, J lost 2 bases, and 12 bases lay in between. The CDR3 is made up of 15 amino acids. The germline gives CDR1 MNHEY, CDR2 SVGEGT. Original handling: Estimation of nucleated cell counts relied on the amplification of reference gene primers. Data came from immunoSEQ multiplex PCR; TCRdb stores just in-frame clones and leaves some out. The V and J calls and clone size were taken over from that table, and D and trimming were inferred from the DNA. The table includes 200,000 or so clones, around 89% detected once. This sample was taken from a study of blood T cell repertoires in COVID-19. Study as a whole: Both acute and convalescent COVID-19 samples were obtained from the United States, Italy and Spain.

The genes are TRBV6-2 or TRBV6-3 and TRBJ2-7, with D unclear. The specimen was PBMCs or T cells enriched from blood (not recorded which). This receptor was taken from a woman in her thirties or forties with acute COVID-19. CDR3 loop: CASSYLPTFAYEQYF. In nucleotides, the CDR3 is TGTGCCAGCAGTTACTTACCTACCTTTGCCTACGAGCAGTACTTC.